Listed below are T cell receptor beta chains from one sample, sequenced in a study of OX40 agonist ivuxolimab in advanced cancers. Assay: immunoSEQ multiplex PCR; the TCRdb copy retains only in-frame clones and omits some. The sample has some 30,000 clones, nearly 95% seen once. The sequencing used CD4+ or CD8+ T cells sorted from blood, collected in a trial of the OX40 agonist ivuxolimab. These receptor sequences come from an adult with an advanced solid tumor such as melanoma, head and neck, liver or kidney cancer. CDR3s include the opening cysteine and the closing phenylalanine or tryptophan. The D gene is left open where the match is weak. A clone size is listed for some rows: how often the clone was seen (once, few, many), or a class if it is expanded.

>TRBJ2-3|-|TRBV2|-
TGTGCCAGCAACGGACAGTTCACAGATACGCAGTATTTT
CASNGQFTDTQYF
>TRBJ1-1|-|TRBV19|TRBD1
TGTGCCAGTAGTCCGGGACAGGGGTTCACTGAAGCTTTCTTT
CASSPGQGFTEAFF
>TRBJ2-7|-|TRBV4-1|TRBD2
TGCGCCAGCAGCCGGACTAGCGGGAACCTCGAGCAGTACTTC
CASSRTSGNLEQYF
>TRBJ1-5|-|TRBV18|TRBD1
TGTGCCAGCTCACTTACGGGACAGGGTGGATTTAATCAGCCCCAGCATTTT
CASSLTGQGGFNQPQHF
>TRBJ1-1|-|TRBV7-9|-
TGTGCCAGCAGCGGATCAGGGGCGCGGGCTGAAGCTTTCTTT
CASSGSGARAEAFF
>TRBJ2-7|-|TRBV5-5|-
TGTGCCAGCAGCTTGGACAGGAGCTCCTACGAGCAGTACTTC
CASSLDRSSYEQYF
>TRBJ1-4|-|TRBV7-2|-
TGTGCCAGCAGCTTAGCTCAAATAAATGAAAAACTGTTTTTT
CASSLAQINEKLFF
>TRBJ1-1|once|TRBV2|-
TGTGCCAGCCTCGGTCGGGGGGGGACTGAAGCTTTCTTT
CASLGRGGTEAFF
>TRBJ2-7|-|TRBV5-4|TRBD2
TGTGCCAGCAGCTTGGTAGCGGGACACGAGTTCTTC
CASSLVAGHEFF
>TRBJ1-1|-|TRBV9|TRBD1
TGTGCCAGCAGCGGACAGGGGGGATTGAACACTGAAGCTTTCTTT
CASSGQGGLNTEAFF
>TRBJ2-7|-|TRBV10-2|TRBD1
TGCGCCAGCACCATGGGACAGGGGGCCGCCGAGCAGTACTTC
CASTMGQGAAEQYF